Listed below are T cell receptor beta chains from one sample, sequenced in a study of blood T cell repertoires in COVID-19. Generated by immunoSEQ multiplex PCR, the TCRdb table keeps only in-frame clones and is missing some. The sample holds about 200,000 clones, approximately 84% seen once. Sequencing was performed on peripheral blood. The receptors derive from a man aged 35 to 55 with active or convalescent COVID-19. CDR3s include the opening cysteine and the closing phenylalanine or tryptophan. The D gene is left open where the match is weak. Clone size is given for some rows only: seen once, a few or many times, or a class if the clone is expanded.

TRBV5-4,once,TRBJ2-3,TRBD2,CASSFRASGRNTQYF,TGTGCCAGCAGCTTTAGGGCTAGCGGGAGAAATACGCAGTATTTT
TRBV3-1/TRBV3-2,few,TRBJ2-3,.,CASSQDPSTDTQYF,TGTGCCAGCAGCCAAGATCCTAGCACAGATACGCAGTATTTT
TRBV19,.,TRBJ1-1,TRBD1,CASSIGTGFTEAFF,TGTGCCAGTAGTATCGGGACAGGGTTCACTGAAGCTTTCTTT
TRBV19,.,TRBJ1-1,TRBD1,CASLNPQPGQGGTEAFF,TGTGCCAGTCTAAACCCCCAGCCGGGACAGGGGGGGACTGAAGCTTTCTTT
TRBV7-2,.,TRBJ1-5,.,CASSPRYNQPQHF,TGTGCCAGCAGCCCACGGTACAATCAGCCCCAGCATTTT
TRBV30,few,TRBJ1-4,.,CAWGEPGLPAARLFF,TGTGCCTGGGGGGAACCGGGACTCCCTGCGGCTCGACTGTTTTTT
TRBV25-1,.,TRBJ1-3,.,CASTHRDYSGNTIYF,TGTGCCAGCACCCACAGGGATTACTCTGGAAACACCATATATTTT
TRBV7-2,.,TRBJ2-7,TRBD1,CASSLRGTEPYEQYF,TGTGCCAGCAGCTTGCGAGGGACAGAGCCCTACGAGCAGTACTTC
TRBV4-1,.,TRBJ1-4,.,CASSQVRHNEKLFF,TGCGCCAGCAGCCAAGTCAGGCACAATGAAAAACTGTTTTTT
TRBV6-5,.,TRBJ1-2,TRBD1,CASRRTGEIGYTF,TGTGCCAGCAGAAGGACAGGGGAGATTGGCTACACCTTC
TRBV7-6,.,TRBJ2-5,.,CASSLNYRRQETQYF,TGTGCCAGCAGCTTAAATTACAGACGACAAGAGACCCAGTACTTC
TRBV28,once,TRBJ1-5,TRBD1,CASSLTRDRDQPQHF,TGTGCCAGCAGTTTGACCCGGGACAGGGATCAGCCCCAGCATTTT
TRBV21-1,.,TRBJ1-5,.,CASSTSDRQGNQPQHF,TGTGCCAGCAGCACCTCCGATCGACAGGGTAATCAGCCCCAGCATTTT
TRBV12-3/TRBV12-4,.,TRBJ2-1,.,CASSRDTGWEFF,TGTGCCAGCAGTCGGGACACGGGGTGGGAGTTCTTC
TRBV12-3/TRBV12-4,.,TRBJ2-7,TRBD1,CASSPDRAHEQYF,TGTGCCAGCAGTCCCGACAGGGCCCACGAGCAGTACTTC
TRBV28,.,TRBJ1-1,.,CASRDKPSNTEAFF,TGTGCCAGCAGAGATAAGCCCTCGAACACTGAAGCTTTCTTT
TRBV28,.,TRBJ1-3,.,CASTMGGYSGNTIYF,TGTGCCAGCACCATGGGGGGTTACTCTGGAAACACCATATATTTT
TRBV6-5,.,TRBJ1-4,.,CASSYGGARNEKLFF,TGTGCCAGCAGTTACGGGGGGGCGCGGAATGAAAAACTGTTTTTT
TRBV11-3,once,TRBJ1-1,.,CASSLDGGGDTEAFF,TGTGCCAGCAGCTTAGACGGTGGAGGGGACACTGAAGCTTTCTTT
TRBV28,.,TRBJ2-5,TRBD1,CASSFGRTGGEQETQYF,TGTGCCAGCAGTTTTGGGCGGACAGGGGGGGAACAAGAGACCCAGTACTTC
TRBV4-1,.,TRBJ2-7,.,CASSLGLESYEQYF,TGCGCCAGCAGCCTAGGACTGGAATCCTACGAGCAGTACTTC
TRBV6-5,.,TRBJ1-2,TRBD1,CASTQEYRGSRGYTF,TGTGCCAGCACCCAAGAATACAGGGGTTCTCGCGGCTACACCTTC
TRBV5-5,.,TRBJ1-3,TRBD1,CASSLSGTGAKNSGNTIYF,TGTGCCAGCAGCCTGTCCGGGACAGGGGCAAAGAACTCTGGAAACACCATATATTTT
TRBV28,.,TRBJ2-7,.,CASSLLAGSYEQYF,TGTGCCAGCAGTTTATTGGCAGGCTCCTACGAGCAGTACTTC
TRBV6-5,.,TRBJ1-1,.,CASSLSEGTEAFF,TGTGCCAGCAGTTTGTCCGAGGGCACTGAAGCTTTCTTT
TRBV12-3/TRBV12-4,.,TRBJ1-2,.,CASSPDSYGYTF,TGTGCCAGCAGTCCGGACAGCTATGGCTACACCTTC
TRBV11-1,.,TRBJ1-6,.,CASSLVGRGNSPLHF,TGTGCCAGCAGCTTAGTTGGACGGGGTAATTCACCCCTCCACTTT
TRBV6-1,.,TRBJ1-2,.,CASSEEPRLYGYTF,TGTGCCAGCAGTGAAGAGCCCAGGCTATATGGCTACACCTTC
TRBV27,once,TRBJ1-2,.,CASSLWPEGAGGYTF,TGTGCCAGCAGTTTATGGCCAGAAGGGGCTGGAGGCTACACCTTC
TRBV7-9,.,TRBJ1-2,TRBD1,CASRQGENYGYTF,TGTGCCAGCAGGCAGGGGGAGAACTATGGCTACACCTTC
TRBV6-5,.,TRBJ1-2,.,CASSADITNYGYTF,TGTGCCAGCAGCGCCGACATTACGAACTATGGCTACACCTTC
TRBV14,few,TRBJ2-7,TRBD2,CASSQSGGLAEIYEQYF,TGTGCCAGCAGCCAATCCGGTGGACTAGCGGAGATCTACGAGCAGTACTTC
TRBV5-6,.,TRBJ2-7,.,CASSLRGFSYEQYF,TGTGCCAGCAGCTTAAGGGGGTTTTCCTACGAGCAGTACTTC
TRBV18,few,TRBJ2-3,TRBD2,CASSPGGRSDTQYF,TGTGCCAGCTCACCGGGCGGGAGATCGGATACGCAGTATTTT
TRBV7-8,.,TRBJ1-1,.,CASSLYREENEAFF,TGTGCCAGCAGCTTATATCGGGAGGAGAATGAAGCTTTCTTT
TRBV6-4,.,TRBJ2-2,.,CASRRGSNTGELFF,TGTGCCAGCAGGAGAGGGTCGAACACCGGGGAGCTGTTTTTT
TRBV12-2,.,TRBJ2-7,.,CASRLKAGGYGSYEQYF,TGTGCAAGTCGCTTAAAAGCGGGGGGGTACGGATCCTACGAGCAGTACTTC
TRBV28,.,TRBJ2-7,TRBD1,CASSDRGRGYEQYF,TGTGCCAGCAGCGACAGGGGTCGGGGCTACGAGCAGTACTTC
TRBV10-1,.,TRBJ1-1,.,CASSESRGLTQAFF,TGCGCCAGCAGTGAGTCAAGGGGACTCACTCAAGCTTTCTTT
TRBV9,.,TRBJ2-7,TRBD1,CASSVGDRGPYEQYF,TGTGCCAGCAGCGTGGGGGACAGGGGGCCCTACGAGCAGTACTTC
TRBV6-2/TRBV6-3,.,TRBJ2-5,TRBD1,CASSWTGLNTDRETQYF,TGTGCCAGCAGTTGGACAGGGCTAAACACAGATAGAGAGACCCAGTACTTC
TRBV27,.,TRBJ2-5,.,CASSPRAPSSETQYF,TGTGCCAGCAGTCCGCGGGCGCCGTCCAGCGAGACCCAGTACTTC
TRBV5-1,.,TRBJ1-6,.,CASSMSASSYNSPLHF,TGCGCCAGCAGTATGTCAGCTAGCTCCTATAATTCACCCCTCCACTTT
TRBV7-2,few,TRBJ1-1,TRBD1,CASSLAQGTTEAFF,TGTGCCAGCAGCTTAGCACAGGGGACCACTGAAGCTTTCTTT
TRBV2,once,TRBJ2-1,TRBD2,CASSTQRGEQFF,TGTGCCAGCAGTACCCAGCGGGGTGAGCAGTTCTTC
TRBV7-2,.,TRBJ2-2,.,CASRSFEGGTGELFF,TGTGCCAGCAGGTCCTTTGAGGGGGGGACCGGGGAGCTGTTTTTT
TRBV21-1,.,TRBJ2-6,.,CASTSNSGTGESGANVLTF,TGTGCCAGCACTTCCAATTCCGGGACAGGGGAGTCTGGGGCCAACGTCCTGACTTTC
TRBV11-2,once,TRBJ1-3,.,CASSLDLQDRPGNTIYF,TGTGCCAGCAGCTTAGATCTCCAGGATCGCCCAGGAAACACCATATATTTT
TRBV5-4,.,TRBJ2-3,.,CASSSYLGADTDTQYF,TGTGCCAGCAGCTCCTATCTTGGAGCGGACACAGATACGCAGTATTTT
TRBV28,.,TRBJ1-6,TRBD1,CASSWGQGRSPLHF,TGTGCCAGCAGTTGGGGACAGGGACGGTCACCCCTCCACTTT
TRBV5-5,.,TRBJ2-7,.,CASSLASAGPDYEQYF,TGTGCCAGCAGCTTGGCCAGTGCAGGGCCCGACTACGAGCAGTACTTC
TRBV7-9,.,TRBJ2-7,.,CASSLGRSSYEQYF,TGTGCCAGCAGCTTAGGCAGAAGCTCCTACGAGCAGTACTTC